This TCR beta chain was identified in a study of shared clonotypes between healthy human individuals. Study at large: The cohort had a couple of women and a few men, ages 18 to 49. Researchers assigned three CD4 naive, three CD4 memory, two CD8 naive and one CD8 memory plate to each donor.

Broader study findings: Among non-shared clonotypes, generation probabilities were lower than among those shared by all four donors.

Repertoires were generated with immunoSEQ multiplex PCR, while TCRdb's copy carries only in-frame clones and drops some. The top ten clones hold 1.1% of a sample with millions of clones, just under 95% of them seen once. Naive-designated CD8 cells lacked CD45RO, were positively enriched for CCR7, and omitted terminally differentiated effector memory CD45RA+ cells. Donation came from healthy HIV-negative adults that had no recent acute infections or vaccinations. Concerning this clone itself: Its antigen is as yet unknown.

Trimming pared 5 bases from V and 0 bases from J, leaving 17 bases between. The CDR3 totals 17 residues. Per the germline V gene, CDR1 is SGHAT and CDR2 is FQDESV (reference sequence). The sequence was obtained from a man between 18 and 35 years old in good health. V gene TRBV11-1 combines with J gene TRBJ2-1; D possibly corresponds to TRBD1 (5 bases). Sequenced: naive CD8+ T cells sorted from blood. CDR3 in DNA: TGTGCCAGCAGCCACAGGACGACCTCCAGCTCCTACAATGAGCAGTTCTTC. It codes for CASSHRTTSSSYNEQFF.